The sequence of this T cell receptor (beta chain) was determined in a study of blood T cell repertoires in COVID-19. Background on the study: T cells, B-cell-depleted T cells, or PBMCs supplied cDNA or gDNA.

Per the study methods: Counts of nucleated cells, estimated from reference gene primer amplification, were obtained. Generated by immunoSEQ multiplex PCR, the TCRdb table keeps only in-frame clones and is missing some. That table supplies the V and J calls and clone size; D and trimming were determined from the DNA. The sample lists about 52,000 clones, about four fifths occurring once. Trimming shortened V by 2 bases and J by 5 bases, and 10 bases separated the two germline ends. CDR1 is SGHRS and CDR2 is YFSETQ in the germline V gene. CDR3 size: 14 residues. The chain uses TRBV5-1 and TRBJ1-4; D not certain. The sequence was collected from a woman aged 80 or older with COVID-19, enrolled during active disease. The sample consisted of peripheral blood. The CDR3 DNA reads as TGCGCCAGCAGCTTAGACTTTGCCAATGAAAAACTGTTTTTT. Amino acid sequence: CASSLDFANEKLFF. Combining the CDR3 with reference TRBV5-1 and TRBJ1-4 gives the whole variable domain KAGVTQTPRYLIKTRGQQVTLSCSPISGHRSVSWYQQTPGQGLQFLFEYFSETQRNKGNFPGRFSGRQFSNSRSEMNVSTLELGDSALYLCASSLDFANEKLFFGSGTQLSVL.